This T cell receptor (beta chain) was profiled in a study of human T cells and chemical hapten exposure. Time point indicated: patch test 3, about 24 weeks after DPC sensitization. Documented treatment: therapeutic diphenylcyclopropenone sensitization with weekly scalp DPC. Study-level points and caveats: Clustering by CDR3 similarity yielded significantly more large clusters from expanded TCRs than controls.

Germline assignment: CDR1 MDHEN and CDR2 SYDVKM. Trimming shortened V by 3 bases and J by 6 bases, and 9 bases separated the two germline ends. The CDR3 totals 13 residues. In its sample, this clonotype was seen a few times. Antigen specificity is unknown. TCRdb passed the RACE reads through MiXCR, listing each CDR3 protein once. This table holds fewer than 100,000 distinct CDR3 sequences, approximately 11% found once. The sequence was obtained from a woman aged 25 to 45 with alopecia areata. Some clones in this sample may be carry-over from other donors' samples. Sequences were derived from whole blood, sampled in connection with sensitization to the hapten diphenylcyclopropenone (DPC). The chain recombines TRBV28 with TRBJ1-5; TRBD1 is a possible D gene (5 bases). The CDR3 loop is CASSFGGTQPQHF. DNA of the CDR3: TGTGCCAGCAGTTTTGGGGGAACTCAGCCCCAGCATTTT.